The present entry profiles one T cell receptor beta chain with its context. Its antigen is still unknown. These data are taken from a study of CXCR3-negative and CXCR3-positive naive CD8 T cells. As for the study in general: Sequencing brought in 150 million or so TRB reads altogether, and each library got about 1.5 +/- 0.3 million. Findings and limits, study-wide: Hydrophobicity was higher for TRB CDR3s found in CXCR3-positive naive cells than in CXCR3-negative naive cells. Similar TRBV-TRBJ usage was seen in naive cells (both CXCR3-negative and CXCR3-positive), but memory cells differed. Cryopreservation partially decreased CXCR3 expression, and most assays used fresh PBMCs. TCR strength was inferred from TRB CDR3 properties, while surface CD5 was comparable between naive subsets.

The CDR3 runs 14 residues. Per the germline V gene, CDR1 is SGHDT and CDR2 is YYEEEE. The authors made the TRB cDNA libraries by 5' RACE using UMI labels. From the 5' RACE reads, TCRdb lists one entry per CDR3 protein and no DNA. The sample has around 160,000 distinct CDR3 sequences. The chain recombines TRBV5-6 with TRBJ2-3; TCRdb's D call of TRBD1 is untestable without DNA. Sequenced: naive CXCR3+ CD8+ T cells from blood. Subset: CD45RO-CCR7+CD27+CD95- naive CD8+ T cells expressing CXCR3 (TNR3+). The TCR originated in a human donor in good health. Some clones in this sample may be carry-over from other donors' samples. The CDR3 here is CASSLGFGGVTQYF.